This TCR beta chain was identified in a study of identical twins (dated by TCRdb to the mid-2010s). Regarding the research as a whole: The study deep-sequenced TCR alpha and beta repertoires from monozygotic twins, unrelated adults of various ages and cord blood to test whether fetal clonotypes persist. Replicate twin experiments were performed at different times using different library preparation protocols to rule out contamination. Here is what the overall study found, with its caveats: Zero-insertion analyses could be partly confounded by invariant T cells such as MAIT and iNKT, though diverse VJ usage argued against such confounding for most clonotypes. In monozygotic twins, out-of-frame TCR alpha sharing was systematically underestimated by recombination models, although the models agreed with sharing between unrelated individuals. Because the same donors could not be followed over many years, the conclusions depended on cross-sectional statistical analysis. Compared with coincidental sharing between unrelated individuals, out-of-frame TCR alpha sequences shared between twins showed an excess of sequences with low generation probability. Abundant cord blood beta clonotypes had fewer insertions, young adult naive repertoires showed a similar but weaker trend, and memory repertoires showed no such trend. The excess sharing between twins in beta out-of-frame sequences was weaker because fewer shared sequences reduced the signal-to-noise ratio.

Only healthy Caucasian donors were included. Three pairs of female monozygotic twins, all aged 18 to 29 years, made up the twin cohort. RNA for TCR libraries was isolated from peripheral blood mononuclear cells. Note on this clonotype: Its antigen is currently not known. Base qualities are not recorded, but no much larger clone differs from it by a single base.

Library generation was performed with 5' RACE. Sequencing instrument: Illumina HiSeq 2000. Template switching introduced a universal primer binding site; the final cDNA contained a unique molecular identifier, enabling accurate counting of TCR cDNA molecules. Specific primers in the conserved constant-segment region were used to synthesize first-strand cDNA for the TCR alpha and beta chains. To control for contamination, every cDNA library carried two barcodes: a SMART-Mk sample barcode plus Illumina barcodes. TruSeq adapter sequences, together with Illumina sample barcodes, were added in two successive PCR steps. Sequencing of the TCR alpha and beta cDNA libraries was done on the Illumina HiSeq platform using custom primers. Per the original workflow: Unique molecular identifiers were extracted from raw reads with MiGEC, and CDR3 positions were determined with MiXCR. For each individual, recombination models were inferred using an EM algorithm with the repgenHMM and IGoR tools. Shared clonotype analysis was performed with the tcR package in R, normalizing sharing by the product of cloneset sizes. Out-of-frame nonproductive sequences were analyzed to study raw recombination free of thymic and clonal selection effects. TCRdb reworked the public reads: Q25 trimming with fastp, MiXCR clone assembly, productive beta chains retained. Every CDR3 protein is listed once, alongside the most common genes and DNA of its rows. What appears here as the V and J calls and clone size reflects TCRdb's work, not the paper's. The sample table holds 600,000 to 800,000 distinct CDR3 sequences, of which around 21% were seen once. More than 4% of the sample belongs to the ten largest clones.

From the cysteine through the phenylalanine, the CDR3 covers 11 amino acids. Only CDR3 DNA is held: 33 bases, read in frame from base 1. At the junction V is shortened by 5 bases and J by 5 bases, with 9 bases in between. The germline V gene (reference sequence) supplies CDR1 DFQATT and CDR2 SNEGSKA. These sequences were also reported in another study, on T cells expressing NK-cell markers. The second investigation adds: TCR beta-chain repertoires were profiled in sorted CD3+CD56+NKG2C+, CD3+CD56+NKG2C- and CD3+CD56-NKG2C+ T-cell subsets from several donors. Of the eight sequenced donors, seven were found to be HCMV-seropositive and one was found to be HCMV-seronegative. To restrict sorting to alphabetaTCR-expressing T cells, an anti-gammadeltaTCR antibody was added in several experiments. In five to seven donors, the dominant CD3+CD56+NKG2C+ clonotypes were among the top 10 CD8+ clonotypes and accounted for about 1.0-7.5% of CD8+ T cells. Those dominant clonotypes were again the most abundant among CD3+CD56-NKG2C+ cells in a handful of donors, at about 25-60.1%. It remained unclear whether the expanded NKG2C-expressing T cell clones were specific for HCMV antigens. The study sequenced eight donors, all healthy volunteers chosen at random: three men and five women. A commercial ELISA kit detecting HCMV-specific IgG in serum was used to determine HCMV serostatus. For roughly 6 donors, bulk peripheral blood T-cell repertoires were also sequenced from unsorted PBMC. Reads were demultiplexed and grouped by UMI with MIGEC, and clonotypes were assembled and quantified with MiTCR. To exclude erroneous sequences, only TCR cDNA sequences supported by at least two reads were retained. Downstream repertoire analysis used the tcR package, and clonotypes were matched across fractions by CDR3 nucleotide sequence plus V segment. VDJmatch was used to annotate antigen specificity against VDJdb, with one amino acid substitution in CDR3 allowed.

The sample was PBMCs. The receptor chain draws on TRBV20-1 and TRBJ2-5; there is no confident call for the D gene. The receptor was isolated from a woman in her late teens or twenties in good health. The sequenced DNA is TGCAGTGCTCAGGAGTGGGAGACCCAGTACTTC. Translation gives CSAQEWETQYF.